The source of this T cell receptor (beta chain) is a study of blood T cell repertoires in COVID-19. Study details: Some COVID-19 samples were acute and others convalescent; all came from the United States, Italy and Spain. Sources were T cells, B-cell-depleted T cells, or PBMCs; the material itself was cDNA or gDNA.

V lost 5 bases and J 4 bases, leaving 9 bases between the germline ends. The length of the CDR3 is 13 residues. Germline CDR1 is SGHAT and CDR2 is FQNNGV. Clones were sequenced by immunoSEQ multiplex PCR, and TCRdb holds only the in-frame ones, with some missing. The sample gives some 140,000 clones, around 82% of which show up once; 0.63% is in the top ten. Followed longitudinally, the Seattle patients had been enrolled during active infection. This TCR was recovered from a man in his 60s with COVID-19, enrolled during active disease. The chain is built from TRBV11-2 and TRBJ1-3; D call uncertain. Sequencing input: peripheral blood. Here the CDR3 DNA reads TGTGCCAGCAGCCGCTCTAGAGGAAACACCATATATTTT. This encodes CASSRSRGNTIYF.